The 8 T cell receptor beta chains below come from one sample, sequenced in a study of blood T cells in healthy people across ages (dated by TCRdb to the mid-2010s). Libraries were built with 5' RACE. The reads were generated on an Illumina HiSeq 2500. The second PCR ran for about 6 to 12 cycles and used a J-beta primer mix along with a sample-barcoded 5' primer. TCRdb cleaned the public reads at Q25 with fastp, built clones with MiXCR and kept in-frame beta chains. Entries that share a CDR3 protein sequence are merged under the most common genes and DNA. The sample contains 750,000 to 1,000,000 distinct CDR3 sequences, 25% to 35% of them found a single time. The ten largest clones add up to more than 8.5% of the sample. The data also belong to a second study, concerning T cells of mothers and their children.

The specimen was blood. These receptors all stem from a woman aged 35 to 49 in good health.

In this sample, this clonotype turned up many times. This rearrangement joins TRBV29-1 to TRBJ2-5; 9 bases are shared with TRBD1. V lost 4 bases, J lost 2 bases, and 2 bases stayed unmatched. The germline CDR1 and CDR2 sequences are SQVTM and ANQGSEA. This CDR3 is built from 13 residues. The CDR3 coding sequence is TGCAGCGTTGGGGACAGGGTACAAGAGACCCAGTACTTC. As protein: CSVGDRVQETQYF.

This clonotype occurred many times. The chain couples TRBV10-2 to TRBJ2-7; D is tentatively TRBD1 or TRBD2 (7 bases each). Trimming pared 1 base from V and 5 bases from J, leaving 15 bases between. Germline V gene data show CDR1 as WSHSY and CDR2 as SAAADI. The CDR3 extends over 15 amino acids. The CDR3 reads CASSEWQGGPDEQYF. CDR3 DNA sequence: TGCGCCAGCAGTGAGTGGCAGGGGGGGCCAGACGAGCAGTACTTC.

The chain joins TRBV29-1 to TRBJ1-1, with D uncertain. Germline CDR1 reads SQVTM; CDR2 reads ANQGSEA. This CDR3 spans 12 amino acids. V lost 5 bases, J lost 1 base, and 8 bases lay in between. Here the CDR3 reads CSVSAWNTEAFF. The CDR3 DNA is TGCAGCGTTTCGGCCTGGAACACTGAAGCTTTCTTT. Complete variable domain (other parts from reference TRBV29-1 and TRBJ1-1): SAVISQKPSRDICQRGTSLTIQCQVDSQVTMMFWYRQQPGQSLTLIATANQGSEATYESGFVIDKFPISRPNLTFSTLTVSNMSPEDSSIYLCSVSAWNTEAFFGQGTRLTVV.

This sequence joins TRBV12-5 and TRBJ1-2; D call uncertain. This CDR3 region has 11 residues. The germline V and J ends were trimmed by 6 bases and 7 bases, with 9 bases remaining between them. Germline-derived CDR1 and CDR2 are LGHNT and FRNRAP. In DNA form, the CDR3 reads TGTGCTAGTGGGGAGTTTGGTGGCTACACCTTC. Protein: CASGEFGGYTF. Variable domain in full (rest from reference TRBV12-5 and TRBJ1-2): DARVTQTPRHKVTEMGQEVTMRCQPILGHNTVFWYRQTMMQGLELLAYFRNRAPLDDSGMPKDRFSAEMPDATLATLKIQPSEPRDSAVYFCASGEFGGYTFGSGTRLTVV.

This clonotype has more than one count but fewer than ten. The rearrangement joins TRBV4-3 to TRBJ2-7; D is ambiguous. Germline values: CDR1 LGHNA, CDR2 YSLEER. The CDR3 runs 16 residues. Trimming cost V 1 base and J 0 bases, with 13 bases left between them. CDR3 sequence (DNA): TGCGCCAGCAGCCAAGCTCTCAGCCAGAGCTCCTACGAGCAGTACTTC. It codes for CASSQALSQSSYEQYF.

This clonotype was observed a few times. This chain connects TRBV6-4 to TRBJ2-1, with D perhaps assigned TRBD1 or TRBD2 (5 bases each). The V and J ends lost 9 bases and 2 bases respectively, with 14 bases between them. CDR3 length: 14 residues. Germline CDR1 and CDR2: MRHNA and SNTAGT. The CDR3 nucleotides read TGTGCCAGGGGGGAGACTGGAACCTACAATGAGCAGTTCTTC. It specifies CARGETGTYNEQFF.

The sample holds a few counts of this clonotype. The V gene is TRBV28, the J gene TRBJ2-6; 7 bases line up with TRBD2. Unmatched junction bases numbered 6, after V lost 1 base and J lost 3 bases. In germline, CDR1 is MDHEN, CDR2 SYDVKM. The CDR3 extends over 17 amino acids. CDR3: CASSLLGGDFGANVLTF. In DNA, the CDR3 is TGTGCCAGCAGTTTATTGGGAGGGGATTTTGGGGCCAACGTCCTGACTTTC.

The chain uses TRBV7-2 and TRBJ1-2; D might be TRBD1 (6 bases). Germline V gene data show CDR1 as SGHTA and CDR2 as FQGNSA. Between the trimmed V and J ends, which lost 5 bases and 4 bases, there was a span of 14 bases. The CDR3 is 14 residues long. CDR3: CASSTRQDSYGYTF. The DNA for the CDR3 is TGTGCCAGCAGCACACGACAGGACTCCTATGGCTACACCTTC.